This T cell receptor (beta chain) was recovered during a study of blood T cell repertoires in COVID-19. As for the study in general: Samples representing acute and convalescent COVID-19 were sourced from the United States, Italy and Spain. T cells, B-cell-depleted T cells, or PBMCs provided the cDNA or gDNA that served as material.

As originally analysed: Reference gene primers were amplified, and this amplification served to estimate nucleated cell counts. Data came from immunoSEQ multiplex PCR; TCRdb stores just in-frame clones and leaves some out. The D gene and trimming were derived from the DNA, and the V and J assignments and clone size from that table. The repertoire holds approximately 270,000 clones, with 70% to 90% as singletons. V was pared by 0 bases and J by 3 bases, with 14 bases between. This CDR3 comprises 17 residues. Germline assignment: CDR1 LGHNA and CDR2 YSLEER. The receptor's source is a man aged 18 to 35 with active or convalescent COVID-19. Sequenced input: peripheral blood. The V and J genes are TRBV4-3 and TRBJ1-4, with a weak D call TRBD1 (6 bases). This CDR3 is CASSQDPRTASNEKLFF. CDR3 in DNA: TGCGCCAGCAGCCAAGACCCCAGGACAGCGTCTAATGAAAAACTGTTTTTT.